This T cell receptor beta chain came from a study of early T cells in non-severe SARS-CoV-2 infection. Study-level background: The authors sequenced bulk RNA from unsorted whole blood, leaving chains unpaired. Study-wide results and caveats: Anti-spike CD8 responses were favored by VDJdb matching, which missed private and CD4 specificities.

On this clonotype itself: The antigen is unknown.

Individual cDNA molecules were tagged with unique molecular identifiers, the study reported. TCRdb ran MiXCR on the 5' RACE reads and lists one entry per CDR3 protein. The data show 45,000 to 65,000 distinct CDR3 sequences, around 12% seen once. The sample here was whole blood, taken at baseline. The sequence derives from an adult who was a healthcare worker with PCR-confirmed SARS-CoV-2 infection or an uninfected control (not recorded which).

CDR3 loop: CSASPPRSGANVLTF. CDR3 sequence (DNA): TGCAGTGCTAGCCCCCCCCGCTCTGGGGCCAACGTCCTGACTTTC. The V call is TRBV20-1, the J call TRBJ2-6; D remains ambiguous. Germline assignment: CDR1 DFQATT and CDR2 SNEGSKA (reference sequence). Trimming removed 3 bases at V and 0 bases at J, with 9 bases between. CDR3 length: 15 amino acids.